This T cell receptor beta chain originates from a study of blood T cell repertoires in COVID-19. Study overall: Sites across the United States, Italy and Spain contributed samples from acute and convalescent COVID-19.

In this sample, this clone turned up once. Source study methods: Reference gene primer amplification gave estimated nucleated cell counts. The table came from immunoSEQ multiplex PCR; TCRdb's copy has only in-frame clones and leaves some out. V, J and clone size are taken as reported in that table, and D and trimming were inferred from the DNA itself. Seen here are 300,000 or so clones, around 86% observed once, and the top ten hold 1%. The sequence was obtained from a man aged 50 to 59 with active or convalescent COVID-19. The sample consisted of peripheral blood.

The CDR3 spells CASSPSGLRIEAFF. CDR3 nucleotides: TGTGCCAGTAGTCCCTCCGGGTTACGGATAGAAGCTTTCTTT. The rearrangement uses TRBV19 and TRBJ1-1, with D unclear. CDR1 is LNHDA, CDR2 SQIVND, per germline (reference sequence). V was cut by 5 bases and J by 8 bases, with 18 bases left in between. The CDR3 totals 14 residues.